These 4 T cell receptor beta chains came from one sample sequenced in a study of blood T cell repertoires in COVID-19 (dated by TCRdb to 2020 to 2022). The protocol used for the library was the immunoSEQ multiplex PCR assay. TCRdb carries this immuneACCESS record with in-frame sequences only. Its versions omit some clonotypes, under half of them owing to an unresolved V gene in the studies checked, with the rest unexplained. The sample table holds about 29,000 clones, of which 80% were seen once. Roughly half of the sample lies in the top ten. The sequenced material came from peripheral blood. The receptors come from a woman between 70 and 85 years old with acute or convalescent COVID-19.

The chain uses TRBV6-2 or TRBV6-3 and TRBJ2-5; TRBD2 matches 8 bases. CDR1 is MNHEY, CDR2 SVGEGT, per germline. Trimming at V came to 3 bases and at J to 4 bases, leaving 4 bases not matched to a gene. The CDR3 is made up of 14 amino acids. The CDR3, as DNA: TGTGCCAGCAGTTATCGGGGGGGCCGAGAGACCCAGTACTTC. Translated: CASSYRGGRETQYF.

The gene calls are TRBV5-4 and TRBJ1-2; D unclear. Trimming stripped 6 bases from V and 3 bases from J, with 12 bases between. Per the germline V gene, CDR1 is SGHNT and CDR2 is YYREEE (reference sequence). This CDR3 has 13 residues. CDR3 residues: CASMPQQDYGYTF. The CDR3 DNA sequence: TGTGCCAGCATGCCACAGCAAGACTATGGCTACACCTTC.

Only one count was recorded for this clone. The chain couples TRBV28 to TRBJ1-4, with a possible D match to TRBD1 (6 bases). Germline V gene lookup returns CDR1 MDHEN and CDR2 SYDVKM. The V and J ends lost 6 bases and 7 bases respectively, with 12 bases between them. There are 13 residues in the CDR3. The CDR3 is CASRTGLVEKLFF. The CDR3 DNA follows: TGTGCCAGCAGAACAGGGTTGGTTGAAAAACTGTTTTTT.

V is TRBV11-2 and J is TRBJ1-2; D is uncertain. CDR1 and CDR2 (germline): SGHAT, FQNNGV. The CDR3 sequence is 13 residues long. V was clipped by 6 bases and J by 0 bases, with 8 bases between them. CDR3 protein: CASRRDANYGYTF. The CDR3 region has the DNA TGTGCCAGCAGGAGGGATGCTAACTATGGCTACACCTTC. Variable domain in full (rest from reference TRBV11-2 and TRBJ1-2): EAGVAQSPRYKIIEKRQSVAFWCNPISGHATLYWYQQILGQGPKLLIQFQNNGVVDDSQLPKDRFSAERLKGVDSTLKIQPAKLEDSAVYLCASRRDANYGYTFGSGTRLTVV.